This entry lists 18 T cell receptor beta chains sequenced from one sample in a study of cytomegalovirus exposure and HLA in healthy donors. The study ran its PCR with 60 Vbeta and 13 Jbeta primers. Sequenced by immunoSEQ multiplex PCR; TCRdb stores in-frame clones only, minus some. The sample lists around 200,000 clones; just over 75% were seen once. The sample taken for sequencing was PBMCs. These receptor sequences come from a man aged 25-40 years in good health and CMV-seronegative.

This chain uses TRBV5-1 with TRBJ2-7; D is ambiguous. The CDR3 covers 13 residues. The germline gives CDR1 SGHRS, CDR2 YFSETQ. V shed 0 bases and J shed 6 bases, with 10 bases lying between them. Here the CDR3 reads CASSLGTTPEQYF. The DNA of the CDR3 is TGCGCCAGCAGCTTGGGCACCACACCCGAGCAGTACTTC.

J is TRBJ2-7 and V is TRBV4-2, with D unresolved. The germline CDR1 and CDR2 sequences are LGHNA and YNFKEQ. This CDR3 is built from 12 residues. V lost 4 bases, J lost 5 bases, and 9 bases lay in between. CDR3 bases: TGTGCCAGCAGCCCCGATGAGCACGAGCAGTACTTC. It translates to CASSPDEHEQYF.

The rearrangement uses TRBV19 and TRBJ1-5; 7 nucleotides match TRBD1. Germline V gene lookup returns CDR1 LNHDA and CDR2 SQIVND (reference sequence). Trimming cost V 5 bases and J 3 bases; bases outside gene matches: 7. This CDR3 spans 15 amino acids. The CDR3 nucleotides are TGTGCCAGTAGTTCCGACAGGGTCCTCAATCAGCCCCAGCATTTT. This codes for CASSSDRVLNQPQHF.

V is TRBV13 and J is TRBJ2-3, with TRBD2 matching 8 bases. The CDR3 is 16 amino acids. The germline V gene has CDR1 PRHDT and CDR2 FYEKMQ (reference sequence). J was trimmed by 2 bases and V by 2 bases; bases with no gene match: 6. The CDR3 DNA follows: TGTGCCAGCAGCTTAAGGACGGGAGGGTACACAGATACGCAGTATTTT. Protein sequence: CASSLRTGGYTDTQYF.

V gene TRBV6-1 combines with J gene TRBJ2-3; no firm D call. V lost 0 bases, J lost 4 bases, and 2 bases lay in between. The CDR3 has 12 residues. Germline V gives CDR1 MNHNS, CDR2 SASEGT. Written as DNA, the CDR3 is TGTGCCAGCAGTGAAGCCTCAGATACGCAGTATTTT. It yields the protein CASSEASDTQYF.

This chain joins TRBV11-3 and TRBJ2-1, with a weak D call TRBD1 (5 bases). Deletions cut 4 bases from V and 3 bases from J, with 10 bases between. From germline, CDR1 is SGHNT and CDR2 YENEEA. CDR3 length: 14 residues. The CDR3 nucleotides read TGTGCCAGCAGCTCATCAGGGATCTACAATGAGCAGTTCTTC. Translation: CASSSSGIYNEQFF.

This clone was seen more than once but under ten times. The chain links TRBV28 to TRBJ1-2; the D gene is possibly TRBD1 (5 bases). The CDR3 runs 14 residues. Germline V gene sequence: CDR1 MDHEN, CDR2 SYDVKM. Trimming removed 7 bases at V and 4 bases at J, with 16 bases between. This CDR3 is CASTSSGDFYGYTF. Here the CDR3 DNA reads TGTGCCAGCACCTCCTCGGGGGATTTCTATGGCTACACCTTC.

This clone was seen only once. V usage is TRBV19 and J usage is TRBJ1-2; D is ambiguous. V shed 3 bases and J shed 8 bases, with 10 bases lying between them. The CDR3 is 12 residues long. Germline V gives CDR1 LNHDA, CDR2 SQIVND (reference sequence). The CDR3 sequence is CASSIVGRGYTF. The CDR3 DNA reads as TGTGCCAGTAGTATCGTCGGTCGGGGCTACACCTTC.

The V and J genes are TRBV29-1 and TRBJ2-1, with D possibly matching TRBD2 (5 bases). V lost 8 bases and J lost 7, with 15 bases in between. Germline CDR1 is SQVTM and CDR2 is ANQGSEA. The CDR3 consists of 12 residues. The CDR3 nucleotides are TGCAGCCTAACCGATGGGAGTAATGAGCAGTTCTTC. Encoded protein: CSLTDGSNEQFF.

The genes are TRBV4-1 and TRBJ2-1; a weak D match, TRBD2 (6 bases). The CDR3 loop spans 12 amino acids. Per the germline V gene, CDR1 is MGHRA and CDR2 is YSYEKL. The germline V and J ends were trimmed by 2 bases and 10 bases, with 9 bases remaining between them. This CDR3 is CASSQLTREQFF. The CDR3, as DNA: TGCGCCAGCAGCCAACTGACTAGGGAGCAGTTCTTC.

CDR3 region: CASSWDRRNEAFF. CDR3 nucleotides: TGTGCCAGCAGCTGGGACAGGAGGAATGAAGCTTTCTTT. The V call is TRBV5-6, the J call TRBJ1-1; 8 bases are a match to TRBD1. The CDR3 extends over 13 amino acids. CDR1 and CDR2 from the germline V gene are SGHDT and YYEEEE. V lost 3 bases to trimming and J lost 7 bases; unmatched junction nucleotides: 5.

The chain uses TRBV6-6 and TRBJ2-7, with 8 bases matching TRBD2. The length of the CDR3 is 14 residues. With V trimmed by 6 bases and J by 3 bases, 7 bases remained unmatched. Looked up from germline, CDR1 is MNHNY and CDR2 is SVGAGI (reference sequence). The CDR3 DNA reads as TGTGCCAGCAGGGCCGGGACTAGAGACTACGAGCAGTACTTC. Translating it yields CASRAGTRDYEQYF.

The chain combines TRBV4-2 with TRBJ2-5; D is unresolved. Germline-derived CDR1 and CDR2 are LGHNA and YNFKEQ. V was cut by 0 bases and J by 4 bases, with 6 bases left in between. The CDR3 extends over 13 amino acids. For the CDR3, the DNA is TGTGCCAGCAGCCAAGATTCGGGAGAGACCCAGTACTTC. Translating gives CASSQDSGETQYF.

This clone was observed a single time. V and J are TRBV5-4 and TRBJ2-7; no reliable D call. Germline V CDR1 and CDR2: SGHNT, YYREEE (reference sequence). V was clipped by 4 bases and J by 6 bases, with 14 bases between them. The CDR3 runs to 13 residues. Here the CDR3 DNA reads TGTGCCAGCAGCCCCCGAGGAAGGCGCGAGCAGTACTTC. It translates to CASSPRGRREQYF.

The CDR3 DNA is TGTGCCATCAAACGGGCTAGCGGGTCCCAAGAGACCCAGTACTTC. Residues: CAIKRASGSQETQYF. The chain has TRBV10-3 and TRBJ2-5; 8 bases fit TRBD2. CDR1 and CDR2 (germline): ENHRY, SYGVKD. The V gene end was trimmed by 7 bases and the J gene end by 1 base; junction bases not matched to a gene: 8. This CDR3 contains 15 residues.

This clone occurred a few times. This rearrangement joins TRBV15 to TRBJ2-6; D remains unclear. This CDR3 spans 17 amino acids. The germline gives CDR1 LNHNV, CDR2 YYDKDF (reference sequence). V was shortened by 0 bases and J by 0 bases, with 9 bases between the two germline ends. The CDR3 loop is CATSRDITHSGANVLTF. The CDR3 DNA is TGTGCCACCAGCAGAGATATCACACACTCTGGGGCCAACGTCCTGACTTTC.

The J gene is TRBJ1-5, the V gene TRBV28; the D gene is possibly TRBD1 (6 bases). The CDR3 contains 15 residues. Trimming left V 6 bases short and J 2 bases short, with 14 bases between. Germline CDR1 reads MDHEN; CDR2 reads SYDVKM. CDR3 region: CASRGDILGNQPQHF. The CDR3 DNA reads as TGTGCCAGCAGGGGGGACATACTGGGCAATCAGCCCCAGCATTTT.

The chain is built from TRBV9 and TRBJ2-7; TRBD2 agrees at 14 bases. Germline V gene data show CDR1 as SGDLS and CDR2 as YYNGEE. The length of the CDR3 is 17 residues. Trimming at V came to 3 bases and at J to 3 bases, leaving 8 bases not matched to a gene. This chain's CDR3 is CASSALGTSGSDYEQYF. The CDR3 DNA follows: TGTGCCAGCAGCGCCTTGGGGACTAGCGGGAGTGACTACGAGCAGTACTTC.